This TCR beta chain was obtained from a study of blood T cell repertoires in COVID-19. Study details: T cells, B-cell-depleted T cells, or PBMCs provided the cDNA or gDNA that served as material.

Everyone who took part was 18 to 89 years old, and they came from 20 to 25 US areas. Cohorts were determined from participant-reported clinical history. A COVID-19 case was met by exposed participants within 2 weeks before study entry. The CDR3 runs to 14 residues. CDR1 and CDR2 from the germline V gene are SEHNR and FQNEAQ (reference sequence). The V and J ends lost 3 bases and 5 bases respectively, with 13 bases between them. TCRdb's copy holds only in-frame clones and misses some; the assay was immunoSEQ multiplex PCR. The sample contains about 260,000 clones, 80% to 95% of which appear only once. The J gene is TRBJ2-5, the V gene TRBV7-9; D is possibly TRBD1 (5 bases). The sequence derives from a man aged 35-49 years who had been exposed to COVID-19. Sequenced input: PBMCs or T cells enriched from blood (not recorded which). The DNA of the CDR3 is TGTGCCAGCAGCTTCTTAGGGGTTATGGAGACCCAGTACTTC. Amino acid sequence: CASSFLGVMETQYF.